This entry lists 15 T cell receptor beta chains sequenced from one sample in a study of cytomegalovirus exposure and HLA in healthy donors. The primer mix had 60 Vbeta and 13 Jbeta primers. Assay used: immunoSEQ multiplex PCR; TCRdb lists only in-frame clones, some missing. Of 150,000 to 170,000 clones detected, roughly 70% appear once; the ten largest clones hold under 2.5%. Sequencing was performed on PBMCs. The receptor source for this set is a man aged 30-40 years in good health and CMV-seronegative.

The V gene is TRBV18, the J gene TRBJ2-1, with 8 bases lining up with TRBD2. Germline CDR1 KGHSH, CDR2 LQKENI. This CDR3 comprises 16 residues. With 7 bases clipped from V and 5 bases from J, the junction kept 13 bases outside the gene matches. The CDR3 DNA reads TGTGCCAGCTTCCCGGGAGGGCTAGCTCCTAACAATGAGCAGTTCTTC. It translates to CASFPGGLAPNNEQFF. The full variable domain, in which reference TRBV18 and TRBJ2-1 provide the parts outside the CDR3, is NAGVMQNPRHLVRRRGQEARLRCSPMKGHSHVYWYRQLPEEGLKFMVYLQKENIIDESGMPKERFSAEFPKEGPSILRIQQVVRGDSAAYFCASFPGGLAPNNEQFFGPGTRLTVL.

This clone was counted once. The chain carries TRBV5-4 and TRBJ1-5, with 10 bases lining up with TRBD1. The germline V gene encodes CDR1 SGHNT and CDR2 YYREEE (reference sequence). This CDR3 is built from 15 residues. After removal of 0 bases from V and 7 bases from J, the junction contained 4 bases not matched to a gene. The CDR3 spells CASSLGTGGDQPQHF. The CDR3 nucleotides are TGTGCCAGCAGCTTGGGGACAGGGGGGGACCAGCCCCAGCATTTT.

V gene TRBV5-1 combines with J gene TRBJ2-7, with 9 bases fitting TRBD1. The CDR3 runs 15 residues. Germline CDR1 is SGHRS and CDR2 is YFSETQ. V lost 4 bases and J lost 1; bases outside the gene matches: 6. In DNA form, the CDR3 reads TGCGCCAGCAGCCCGTCCGGGACAGGGTCCTACGAGCAGTACTTC. Its protein is CASSPSGTGSYEQYF.

CDR3 sequence: CASSVGGVSGNTIYF. As DNA, the CDR3 is TGCGCCAGCAGCGTAGGGGGAGTCTCTGGAAACACCATATATTTT. The V and J genes are TRBV5-1 and TRBJ1-3; D is perhaps TRBD1 (6 bases). V lost 4 bases and J lost 0, with 11 bases in between. Germline V gives CDR1 SGHRS, CDR2 YFSETQ. The CDR3 length is 15 residues.

The sample holds a few counts of this clone. At one end the junction does not follow the germline gene, possibly because of a read error. This chain uses TRBV5-6 with TRBJ1-2, with D maybe TRBD1 (6 bases). CDR1 SGHDT and CDR2 YYEEEE come from the germline V gene. There are 13 residues in the CDR3. Written as DNA, the CDR3 is TGTGCCAGCAGCTTGGGGGACACCTATGGCTACCCCTTC. This sequence encodes CASSLGDTYGYPF.

This clone was counted between two and nine times. A junction boundary mismatches the germline segment, possibly from a read error. This sequence joins TRBV4-2 and TRBJ1-5; no definite D call. The CDR3 covers 15 residues. Germline V gives CDR1 LGHNA, CDR2 YNFKEQ. CDR3 sequence reads: CASSQGWREFQPQNF. CDR3 DNA: TGTGCCAGCAGCCAAGGATGGCGGGAATTCCAGCCCCAGAATTTT.

The rearrangement links TRBV6-1 to TRBJ2-3; 8 bases match TRBD1. J gave up 5 bases and V 1 base, and 2 bases lay outside the gene matches. Germline CDR1 MNHNS, CDR2 SASEGT. This CDR3 has 14 residues. CDR3 DNA sequence: TGTGCCAGCAGTGAAGGGACAGGGAGAGATACGCAGTATTTT. This translates into CASSEGTGRDTQYF.

The rearrangement links TRBV6-1 to TRBJ1-6, with D possibly being TRBD1 (6 bases). Trimming stripped 4 bases from V and 7 bases from J, with 11 bases between. CDR1 MNHNS and CDR2 SASEGT come from the germline V gene. There are 14 residues in the CDR3. The CDR3 DNA reads as TGTGCCAGCAGTGTCCCCCAGGGGAATTCACCCCTCCACTTT. Translation gives CASSVPQGNSPLHF.

This clone was counted once. Germline is not matched at one junction end, which may reflect a read error. This chain uses TRBV5-4 with TRBJ1-5, with D unresolved. From germline, CDR1 is SGHNT and CDR2 YYREEE (reference sequence). The CDR3 loop spans 13 amino acids. Here the CDR3 reads CASSLDSHQPQNF. The CDR3 DNA follows: TGTGCCAGCAGCTTAGATAGCCATCAGCCCCAGAATTTT.

The chain uses TRBV6-1 and TRBJ1-6; 7 bases agree with TRBD1. V dropped 4 bases and J dropped 9; count of bases not matched to a gene: 9. Germline-derived CDR1 and CDR2 are MNHNS and SASEGT. This CDR3 has 15 amino acids. The CDR3 coding sequence is TGTGCCAGCAGTGCTGACAGGGTTTCTGGTTCACCCCTCCACTTT. The encoded protein is CASSADRVSGSPLHF.

This clone was observed a handful of times. The V and J genes are TRBV6-1 and TRBJ1-4; maybe TRBD1 (5 bases). V lost 2 bases, J lost 14 bases, and 18 bases lay in between. This CDR3 has 14 amino acids. In germline, CDR1 is MNHNS, CDR2 SASEGT. This CDR3 reads CASSEILGELGLFF. CDR3 sequence (DNA): TGTGCCAGCAGTGAAATTCTAGGGGAATTAGGCCTGTTTTTT.

The rearrangement links TRBV5-1 to TRBJ1-1; 11 bases map to TRBD1. The V segment lost 4 bases and the J segment 3 bases; nucleotides outside the gene matches: 11. In germline, CDR1 is SGHRS, CDR2 YFSETQ. CDR3 size: 17 residues. The CDR3 here is CASSVGQGARGDTEAFF. DNA of the CDR3: TGCGCCAGCAGCGTCGGACAGGGGGCCAGAGGTGACACTGAAGCTTTCTTT.

The CDR3 sequence: CASRPAPTGISYEQYF. The CDR3 DNA follows: TGTGCCAGCAGGCCTGCCCCTACAGGGATCTCCTACGAGCAGTACTTC. This chain connects TRBV7-9 to TRBJ2-5, with D possibly matching TRBD1 (6 bases). The J call may be wrong; the DNA end is better matched by TRBJ2-7. This CDR3 region has 16 residues. CDR1 is SEHNR, CDR2 FQNEAQ, per germline (reference sequence).

This rearrangement joins TRBV7-6 to TRBJ2-3; the match to TRBD2 covers 10 bases. J was trimmed by 0 bases and V by 5 bases; bases with no gene match: 8. The CDR3 totals 17 residues. The V gene's germline CDR1 is SGHVS and CDR2 FNYEAQ. CDR3 region: CASSPQRGGLSTDTQYF. DNA for the CDR3: TGTGCCAGCAGCCCTCAGCGGGGGGGCCTAAGCACAGATACGCAGTATTTT.

Only a few counts were recorded for this clone. The chain uses TRBV2 and TRBJ1-5; D is unresolved. The CDR3 totals 13 residues. Trimming removed 6 bases from V and 6 bases from J, with 12 bases in between. Germline assignment: CDR1 SNHLY and CDR2 FYNNEI. Here the CDR3 reads CASRVNPRQPQHF. The CDR3 bases are TGTGCCAGCAGAGTCAACCCGCGTCAGCCCCAGCATTTT.